The 15 T cell receptor beta chains given below trace back to one sample, sequenced in a study of T-cell memory formation after mild COVID-19. One entry per CDR3 protein, called by TCRdb with MiXCR from the 5' RACE reads. The profile shows about 430,000 distinct CDR3 sequences, over 15% of them singletons. The sequencing input was PBMCs or a T cell subset sorted from them (not recorded which). The receptors originated from a man aged 18 to 30 who had mild COVID-19 (a few samples of this study predate the infection). Cell type and time point are not known.

The rearrangement links TRBV10-3 to TRBJ2-3; 7 positions match TRBD2. There are 15 residues in the CDR3. Trimming took 6 bases from V and 2 from J; bases not matched to a gene: 8. Germline V gene lookup returns CDR1 ENHRY and CDR2 SYGVKD. CDR3 loop: CAISSSGISTDTQYF. In DNA form, the CDR3 reads TGTGCCATCAGCTCCAGCGGGATATCCACAGATACGCAGTATTTT.

As DNA, the CDR3 is TGCAGTGCTCGGACAGCATATAGCAATCAGCCCCAGCATTTT. Translating gives CSARTAYSNQPQHF. The chain has TRBV20-1 and TRBJ1-5; tentative D call: TRBD1 (6 bases). This CDR3 has 14 residues. Germline-derived CDR1 and CDR2 are DFQATT and SNEGSKA (reference sequence). Trimming shortened V by 5 bases and J by 0 bases, and 11 bases separated the two germline ends.

The gene calls are TRBV6-1 and TRBJ1-1; D not certain. Trimming removed 8 bases from V and 1 base from J, with 5 bases in between. There are 11 residues in the CDR3. CDR1 MNHNS and CDR2 SASEGT come from the germline V gene. CDR3 region: CASHRNTEAFF. The CDR3, as DNA: TGTGCCAGCCACAGGAACACTGAAGCTTTCTTT.

V is TRBV5-6 and J is TRBJ2-7; D unresolved. This CDR3 has 12 residues. Germline lookup yields CDR1 SGHDT and CDR2 YYEEEE. V shed 4 bases and J shed 5 bases, with 10 bases lying between them. The CDR3 nucleotides are TGTGCCAGCAGCCCCCAGTCGGACGAGCAGTACTTC. Translated, it gives CASSPQSDEQYF.

This clonotype was found a few times. The chain employs TRBV6-5 and TRBJ2-5, with D possibly being TRBD1 or TRBD2 (5 bases each). CDR1 and CDR2 (germline): MNHEY, SVGAGI. V was cut by 2 bases and J by 4 bases, with 14 bases left in between. The CDR3 totals 15 residues. The CDR3 coding sequence is TGTGCCAGCAGTTACCTTGGGAGTAGGGGAGAGACCCAGTACTTC. It encodes CASSYLGSRGETQYF.

This clonotype was observed at least ten times. V is TRBV2 and J is TRBJ1-1, with 9 positions matching TRBD1. This CDR3 is built from 13 residues. J lost 7 bases, V lost 10 bases, and 10 bases had no gene match. CDR1 is SNHLY and CDR2 is FYNNEI in the germline V gene. CDR3 DNA: TGTGCCACCCTCGGAGAGGGACAGGGTGAAGCTTTCTTT. Amino acids: CATLGEGQGEAFF.

The chain combines TRBV5-6 with TRBJ2-3, with D possibly matching TRBD2 (6 bases). The CDR3 spans 17 residues. Germline assignment: CDR1 SGHDT and CDR2 YYEEEE. The V gene lost 4 bases and the J gene lost 3 bases, with 21 bases spanning the gap. The CDR3 DNA reads as TGTGCCAGCAGCCCTCCGTCGATCCGGGGGTGGACAGATACGCAGTATTTT. Encoded protein: CASSPPSIRGWTDTQYF.

The rearrangement uses TRBV5-1 and TRBJ2-3, with 9 bases matching TRBD2. The CDR3 extends over 14 amino acids. The junction had 5 bases not matched to a gene; V was cut back by 4 bases and J by 5 bases. CDR1 and CDR2 (germline): SGHRS, YFSETQ. For the CDR3, the DNA is TGCGCCAGCAGCCTAGCGGGGAGGGAAGATACGCAGTATTTT. The encoded protein is CASSLAGREDTQYF.

The table lists this clonotype with a few counts. The V call is TRBV7-9, the J call TRBJ2-3, with 7 nucleotides matching TRBD1. The CDR3 sequence is 12 residues long. Germline CDR1 is SEHNR and CDR2 is FQNEAQ (reference sequence). J gave up 10 bases and V 5 bases, and 6 bases lay outside the gene matches. The CDR3 loop is CASSLTDRAQYF. The CDR3 DNA sequence: TGTGCCAGCAGCCTTACCGACAGGGCGCAGTATTTT.

The rearrangement uses TRBV7-2 and TRBJ1-1; D ambiguous. This CDR3 has 12 residues. CDR1 and CDR2 from the germline V gene are SGHTA and FQGNSA. V was clipped by 2 bases and J by 7 bases, with 8 bases between them. CDR3 amino acids: CASSLILLEAFF. The CDR3 coding sequence is TGTGCCAGCAGCTTAATCCTGCTTGAAGCTTTCTTT.

This clonotype was observed a few times. V gene TRBV18 combines with J gene TRBJ2-7; D may correspond to TRBD1 or TRBD2 (6 bases each). The CDR3 contains 16 residues. Germline V gene lookup returns CDR1 KGHSH and CDR2 LQKENI. V lost 5 bases and J 2 bases, leaving 19 bases between the germline ends. The CDR3 DNA reads as TGTGCCAGCTCAAACCAGCGGAGGGGGGCCCCCTACGAGCAGTACTTC. It encodes CASSNQRRGAPYEQYF.

The V gene is TRBV20-1, the J gene TRBJ2-1, with D possibly being TRBD1 (6 bases). Trimming left V 5 bases short and J 4 bases short, with 15 bases between. The germline gives CDR1 DFQATT, CDR2 SNEGSKA (reference sequence). The CDR3 is made up of 14 amino acids. The CDR3 reads CSAPRTVSYNEQFF. As DNA, the CDR3 is TGCAGTGCTCCGCGGACAGTATCATACAATGAGCAGTTCTTC.

In this sample, this clonotype turned up a few times. V and J are TRBV9 and TRBJ1-1; no clear D. Germline CDR1 reads SGDLS; CDR2 reads YYNGEE. V lost 4 bases and J lost 0, with 16 bases in between. The CDR3 runs to 16 residues. CDR3 DNA sequence: TGTGCCAGCAGCCCGCGACTGGGAGTCATGAACACTGAAGCTTTCTTT. This codes for CASSPRLGVMNTEAFF.

The chain is built from TRBV10-3 and TRBJ1-4, with D possibly matching TRBD1 (6 bases). Trimming stripped 7 bases from V and 6 bases from J, with 12 bases between. The germline V gene has CDR1 ENHRY and CDR2 SYGVKD. CDR3 length: 13 amino acids. DNA of the CDR3: TGTGCCATCAAGGGGGACAATCATGAAAAACTGTTTTTT. Translated: CAIKGDNHEKLFF.

The V call is TRBV20-1, the J call TRBJ2-3; tentative D call: TRBD1 (6 bases). V lost 3 bases and J lost 0, with 13 bases in between. The CDR3 has 15 residues. Germline V CDR1 and CDR2: DFQATT, SNEGSKA (reference sequence). The CDR3 DNA reads TGCAGTGCTAGCCTTAGGACAGCCAGCACAGATACGCAGTATTTT. Residues: CSASLRTASTDTQYF.